Shown below are 12 T cell receptor beta chains from a single sample sequenced in a study of blood T cell repertoires in COVID-19. The repertoire was sequenced with immunoSEQ multiplex PCR; TCRdb's copy has only in-frame clones and lacks some. The sample includes roughly 120,000 clones, roughly four fifths of them seen just once. Material: peripheral blood. The source of these receptors is a human donor in a cohort sampled during active COVID-19.

The chain links TRBV7-2 to TRBJ2-5; possible D gene TRBD2, 8 bases. The CDR3 has 15 residues. Germline lookup yields CDR1 SGHTA and CDR2 FQGNSA. V lost 5 bases to trimming and J lost 4 bases, with 17 bases between them. CDR3 residues: CASSEGARGVETQYF. The CDR3 nucleotides are TGTGCCAGCAGCGAGGGGGCGCGGGGGGTAGAGACCCAGTACTTC.

This chain links TRBV6-6 with TRBJ1-2; 9 bases line up with TRBD1. This CDR3 contains 15 residues. V gave up 5 bases and J gave up 8 bases; unmatched junction bases: 12. Germline CDR1 MNHNY, CDR2 SVGAGI (reference sequence). As DNA, the CDR3 is TGTGCCAGCAGTGATTACAGGGGGCCGTATCAGGGCTACACCTTC. Translating gives CASSDYRGPYQGYTF.

The chain links TRBV5-8 to TRBJ2-7; D gene ambiguous. Germline V gives CDR1 SGHTS, CDR2 YDEGEE. This CDR3 is built from 11 residues. V dropped 0 bases and J dropped 10 bases, with 8 bases sitting between them. CDR3 DNA: TGTGCCAGCAGCTTGGTCTATCCTCAGTACTTC. It codes for CASSLVYPQYF. Combining the CDR3 with reference TRBV5-8 and TRBJ2-7 gives the whole variable domain EAGVTQSPTHLIKTRGQQATLRCSPISGHTSVYWYQQALGLGLQFLLWYDEGEERNRGNFPPRFSGRQFPNYSSELNVNALELEDSALYLCASSLVYPQYFGPGTRLTVT.

The V call is TRBV28, the J call TRBJ2-6; a weak D match, TRBD2 (6 bases). CDR3 length: 17 amino acids. The ends were cut back, 7 bases at V and 0 bases at J, with 16 bases in the middle. The germline V gene encodes CDR1 MDHEN and CDR2 SYDVKM. The CDR3 reads CASTPASGDSGANVLTF. DNA of the CDR3: TGTGCCAGCACCCCGGCCTCGGGGGACTCTGGGGCCAACGTCCTGACTTTC.

This clone was detected only once. The chain employs TRBV6-6 and TRBJ2-5; the match to TRBD1 covers 8 bases. Germline assignment: CDR1 MNHNY and CDR2 SVGAGI (reference sequence). CDR3 length equals 13 residues. V gave up 7 bases and J gave up 4 bases; unmatched junction bases: 5. The CDR3 DNA reads TGTGCCAGCACTGGACAGGGTTCAGAGACCCAGTACTTC. Protein: CASTGQGSETQYF.

The CDR3 region has the DNA TGTGCCAGCCCCGACAGGGGCAATTCACCCCTCCACTTT. Residues: CASPDRGNSPLHF. The V and J genes are TRBV21-1 and TRBJ1-6; TRBD1 is the table's D call, not checked against the DNA. TRBV21-1 is noted as a pseudogene. This CDR3 is built from 13 residues.

The rearrangement uses TRBV5-1 and TRBJ2-3; D is possibly TRBD2 (5 bases). The CDR3 loop spans 15 amino acids. Germline CDR1 is SGHRS and CDR2 is YFSETQ. V lost 5 bases and J 4 bases, leaving 17 bases between the germline ends. This CDR3 reads CASSSEVGVADTQYF. As DNA, the CDR3 is TGCGCCAGCAGTTCGGAAGTCGGGGTTGCAGATACGCAGTATTTT.

This chain joins TRBV18 and TRBJ1-5; the match to TRBD1 covers 8 bases. CDR3 length: 15 amino acids. Germline CDR1 KGHSH, CDR2 LQKENI. V shed 6 bases, J shed 3 bases, and the junction held 7 bases outside the gene matches. CDR3 in amino acids: CASSLGTGDNQPQHF. CDR3 bases: TGTGCCAGCTCTCTTGGGACAGGTGACAATCAGCCCCAGCATTTT.

This CDR3 reads CASSLVGGASQETQYF. DNA of the CDR3: TGTGCCAGCAGCTTAGTAGGGGGGGCCTCCCAAGAGACCCAGTACTTC. This sequence joins TRBV7-6 and TRBJ2-5; D perhaps matches TRBD2 (7 bases). V lost 1 base to trimming and J lost 1 base, with 13 bases between them. Germline V gives CDR1 SGHVS, CDR2 FNYEAQ. The CDR3 length is 16 residues.

This chain connects TRBV2 to TRBJ2-3; no clear D. V lost 8 bases and J lost 3, with 15 bases in between. This CDR3 has 14 residues. Per germline, CDR1 SNHLY and CDR2 FYNNEI. In nucleotides, the CDR3 is TGTGCCAGCCACCCACGGAGCGTGACAGATACGCAGTATTTT. It codes for CASHPRSVTDTQYF.

The rearrangement uses TRBV11-2 and TRBJ1-3; 11 bases fit TRBD1. J gave up 3 bases and V 4 bases, and 5 bases lay outside the gene matches. This CDR3 has 16 residues. Germline assignment: CDR1 SGHAT and CDR2 FQNNGV. This CDR3 reads CASSSTGTGGGNTIYF. CDR3 nucleotide sequence: TGTGCCAGCAGCTCCACCGGGACAGGGGGTGGAAACACCATATATTTT.

The chain uses TRBV10-1 and TRBJ1-3; TRBD1 matches 7 bases. The V gene end was trimmed by 2 bases and the J gene end by 0 bases; junction bases not matched to a gene: 4. This CDR3 has 16 residues. Germline CDR1 reads WNHNN; CDR2 reads SYGVQD (reference sequence). As DNA, the CDR3 is TGCGCCAGCAGTGAGCCGGGACAGACCTCTGGAAACACCATATATTTT. It is translated as CASSEPGQTSGNTIYF.